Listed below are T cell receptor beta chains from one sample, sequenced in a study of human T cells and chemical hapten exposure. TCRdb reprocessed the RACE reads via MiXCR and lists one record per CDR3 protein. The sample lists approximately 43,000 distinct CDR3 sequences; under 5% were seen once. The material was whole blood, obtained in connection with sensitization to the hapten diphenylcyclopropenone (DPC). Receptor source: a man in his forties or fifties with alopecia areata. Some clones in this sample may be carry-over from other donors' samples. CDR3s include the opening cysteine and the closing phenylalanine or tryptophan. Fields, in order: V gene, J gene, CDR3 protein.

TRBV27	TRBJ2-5	CASSFIGSQETQYF
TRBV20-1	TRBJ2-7	CSAPGLADSYEQYF
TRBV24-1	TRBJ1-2	CATSDSDRHTNYGYTF
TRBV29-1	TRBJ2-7	CSVASRDRGYEQYF
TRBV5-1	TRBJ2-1	CASSLGSLASEQFF
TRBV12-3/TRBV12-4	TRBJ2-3	CASSLGSGRDHRDTQYF
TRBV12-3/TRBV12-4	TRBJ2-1	CASSQNVLGVGEQFF
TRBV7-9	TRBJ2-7	CASSLTGGGYEQYF
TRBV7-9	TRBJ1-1	CASSFLPGQSNTEAFF
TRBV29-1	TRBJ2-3	CSVEGQGVGTDTQYF
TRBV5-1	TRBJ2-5	CASSYPQGEETQYF
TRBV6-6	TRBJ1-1	CASSYSSPGAAFF
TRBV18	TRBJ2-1	CASSPLDRGRIPSYNEQFF
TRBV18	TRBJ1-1	CASSSRQGPNTEAFF
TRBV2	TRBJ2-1	CASSEEGSGRGSRSYNEQFF
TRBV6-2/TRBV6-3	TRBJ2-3	CASENLRFGTDTQYF
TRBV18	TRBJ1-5	CASSPSRINQPQHF
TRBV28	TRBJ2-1	CASSLGTGYNEQFF
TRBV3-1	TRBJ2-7	CASSPGTGTYEQYF
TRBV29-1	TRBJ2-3	CSVEPAGTDTQYF
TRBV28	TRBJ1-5	CASEGTYQPQHF
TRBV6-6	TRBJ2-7	CASSLLDILGSYEQYF
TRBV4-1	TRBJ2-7	CASSHGVYGGGPRSPLYEQYF
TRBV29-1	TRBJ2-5	CSAALTGVGETQYF
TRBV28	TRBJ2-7	CASRSAGQGGRYEQYF
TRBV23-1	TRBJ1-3	CASSQPTGVGNTIYF
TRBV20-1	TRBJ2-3	CSARESRASGFTDTQYF
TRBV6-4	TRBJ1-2	CASSPAGTGGLDYGYTF
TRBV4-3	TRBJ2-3	CASSQEGAGWADTQYF
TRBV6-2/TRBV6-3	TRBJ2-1	CASSGDATGGVEYNEQFF
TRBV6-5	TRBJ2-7	CASSYSMGVTQYF
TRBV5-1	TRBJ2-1	CASSGTGPEQFF
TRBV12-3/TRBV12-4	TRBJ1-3	CASSALQGNTIYF
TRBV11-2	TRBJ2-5	CASSPPQIQETQYF
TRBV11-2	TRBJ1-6	CASSTARSSYNSPLHF
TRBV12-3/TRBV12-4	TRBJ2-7	CASSLWAGKGQYF
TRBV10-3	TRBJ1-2	CATTLEDLNYGYTF
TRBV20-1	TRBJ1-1	CSASPVDRGNTEAFF
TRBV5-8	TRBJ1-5	CASSAWTGDQPQHF
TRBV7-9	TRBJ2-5	CASSLAETQYF
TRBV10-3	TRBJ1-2	CAISADFPPVYGYTF
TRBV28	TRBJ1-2	CASSFIQGSYGYTF
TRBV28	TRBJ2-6	CATQRTGANVLTF
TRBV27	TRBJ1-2	CASSPMDGTGGFPYTF
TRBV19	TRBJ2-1	CASSMPAGAVYNEQFF
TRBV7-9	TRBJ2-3	CASSQTVGQGGF
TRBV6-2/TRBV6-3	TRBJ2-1	CASSSAGVGVYNEQFF
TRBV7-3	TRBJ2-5	CASSLTGGLRGGTQYF
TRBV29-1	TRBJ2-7	CSVEAGGGYEQYF
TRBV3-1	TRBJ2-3	CASSQDTPPPDTQYF
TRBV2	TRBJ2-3	CASERPGQGTDTQYF
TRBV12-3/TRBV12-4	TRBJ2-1	CASSLWIYNEQFF
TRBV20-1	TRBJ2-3	CSARDRDGESTDTQYF
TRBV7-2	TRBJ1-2	CASSLQGADGYTF
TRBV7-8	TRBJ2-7	CASSPAPSYEQYF
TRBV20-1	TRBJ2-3	CSARAQPGTTDTQYF